The entry below describes one T cell receptor (beta chain). In TCRdb, the RACE reads were re-called with MiXCR into one record per CDR3 protein. The profile covers approximately 25,000 distinct CDR3 sequences, with 7.5% to 10% appearing a single time and about 6.6% taken by the ten largest. The CDR3 consists of 13 residues. Trimming took off 8 bases at V and 6 bases at J, with 17 bases between the two ends. Germline V lookup: CDR1 MNHEY, CDR2 SMNVEV (reference sequence). This entry is derived from a study of human T cells and chemical hapten exposure. The time point: patch test 2, 6 weeks after DPC sensitization. Treatment meaning: therapeutic diphenylcyclopropenone sensitization with weekly scalp DPC.

This TCR came from a man in his thirties or forties with alopecia areata. Some clones in this sample may be carry-over from other donors' samples. This specimen was whole blood, taken in connection with sensitization to the hapten diphenylcyclopropenone (DPC). The chain carries TRBV27 and TRBJ2-7, with D tentatively TRBD2 (6 bases). The CDR3 region has the DNA TGTGCCAGCCGCCCTGGGACTGGGGGCGAGCAGTACTTC. It is translated as CASRPGTGGEQYF.